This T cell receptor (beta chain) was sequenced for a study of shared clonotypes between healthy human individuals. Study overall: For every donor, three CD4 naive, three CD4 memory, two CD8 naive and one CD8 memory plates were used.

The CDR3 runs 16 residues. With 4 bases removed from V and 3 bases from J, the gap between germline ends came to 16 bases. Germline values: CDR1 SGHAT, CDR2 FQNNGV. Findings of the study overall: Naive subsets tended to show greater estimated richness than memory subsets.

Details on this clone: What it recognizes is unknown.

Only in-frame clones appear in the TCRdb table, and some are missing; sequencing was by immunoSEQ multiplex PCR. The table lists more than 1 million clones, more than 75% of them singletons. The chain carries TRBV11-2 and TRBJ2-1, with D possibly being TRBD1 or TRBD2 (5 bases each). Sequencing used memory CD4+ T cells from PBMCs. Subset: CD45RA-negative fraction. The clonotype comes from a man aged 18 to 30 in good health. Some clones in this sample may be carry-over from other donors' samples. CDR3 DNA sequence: TGTGCCAGCAGCTCGCCGGGACCGAGTTTCTACAATGAGCAGTTCTTC. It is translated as CASSSPGPSFYNEQFF.